The T cell receptor (beta chain) under discussion was sequenced for a study of T cell responses to AZD1222 COVID-19 vaccine. General study results and limits: Most donors were white British, females outnumbered males, and clonal diversity was possibly underestimated. Targets within unmutated variant regions were reportedly found for nearly half of spike-specific TCRs.

The table came from immunoSEQ multiplex PCR; TCRdb's copy has only in-frame clones and leaves some out. This table has 95,000 to 130,000 clones, roughly 88% appearing once. V gave up 6 bases and J gave up 7 bases, with 16 bases separating them. CDR1 MNHEY and CDR2 SVGAGI come from the germline V gene. This CDR3 has 15 amino acids. This clone was seen only once. Its matching antigen is unknown. J is TRBJ1-6 and V is TRBV6-5; no clear D gene. This TCR derives from an adult in good health. The source was peripheral blood, collected on day 0 of MenACWY control vaccination. CDR3 sequence: CASRSPGIRNSPLHF. Written as DNA, the CDR3 is TGTGCCAGCAGATCCCCGGGGATTCGCAATTCACCCCTCCACTTT.